The rows below give T cell receptor beta chains drawn from one sample of a study of shared T cell receptors in the human thymus. The data were produced by immunoSEQ multiplex PCR, yet TCRdb's version contains in-frame clones alone and is incomplete. The sample holds 700,000 or so clones, around 85% seen once. The sample was also linked to a second study, of human thymus T cells.

Input material: thymocytes. The origin of the receptors is a girl less than two years old with a congenital heart defect. Both conserved end residues are part of each CDR3. D genes are given only for firm matches. A row's size may be missing; if present it is once, few, many or a size class.

CASSPSPLYEQYF,TGTGCCAGCAGCCCGAGCCCATTATACGAGCAGTACTTC,few,.,TRBJ2-7,TRBV5-6
CAIKPGQGAKGEVNTEAFF,TGTGCCATTAAGCCGGGACAGGGGGCCAAGGGGGAAGTGAACACTGAAGCTTTCTTT,.,TRBD1,TRBJ1-1,TRBV10-3
CASSQEGPGQENTGELFF,TGCGCCAGCAGCCAAGAAGGTCCGGGACAGGAGAACACCGGGGAGCTGTTTTTT,once,TRBD1,TRBJ2-2,TRBV4-3
CASSPGTGGTGANVLTF,TGTGCCAGCAGCCCAGGGACAGGGGGAACTGGGGCCAACGTCCTGACTTTC,.,TRBD1,TRBJ2-6,TRBV14
CASSFRDRSTEAFF,TGTGCCAGCAGTTTCCGGGATCGGTCCACTGAAGCTTTCTTT,.,.,TRBJ1-1,TRBV27
CASSQESGGDSRNSTDTQYF,TGCGCCAGCAGCCAAGAGAGTGGAGGGGACAGCCGAAATAGCACAGATACGCAGTATTTT,few,.,TRBJ2-3,TRBV4-3
CASSLGTVLGETEAFF,TGTGCCAGCAGTCTCGGGACAGTACTTGGGGAGACTGAAGCTTTCTTT,.,TRBD1,TRBJ1-1,TRBV27
CASSFAGQQVYSGANVLTF,TGTGCCAGCAGCTTTGCAGGACAGCAAGTCTACTCTGGGGCCAACGTCCTGACTTTC,.,.,TRBJ2-6,TRBV5-6
CASSQRQGIDGYTF,TGTGCCAGCAGCCAGCGACAGGGGATTGATGGCTACACCTTC,.,TRBD1,TRBJ1-2,TRBV14
CASSYPNFYGYTF,TGTGCCAGCAGTTACCCTAATTTTTATGGCTACACCTTC,.,.,TRBJ1-2,TRBV6-5
CASSSYHGSQPQHF,TGTGCCAGCAGTTCGTATCACGGTAGTCAGCCCCAGCATTTT,once,.,TRBJ1-5,TRBV28
CASSPSGGVPNEQFF,TGTGCCAGCAGCCCATCTGGGGGGGTTCCCAATGAGCAGTTCTTC,.,TRBD2,TRBJ2-1,TRBV11-2
CASSLVSGPRSYNEQFF,TGTGCCAGCAGCTTAGTTTCTGGGCCCCGCTCCTACAATGAGCAGTTCTTC,.,.,TRBJ2-1,TRBV11-2
CASKGVSATLHF,TGTGCCAGTAAAGGGGTGAGTGCGACCCTCCACTTT,.,.,TRBJ1-6,TRBV19
CASSLDTIYEQYF,TGTGCCAGCAGCTTGGACACGATCTACGAGCAGTACTTC,.,.,TRBJ2-7,TRBV5-8
CASSQGEISGTRSCKLFF,TGCGCCAGCAGCCAAGGAGAAATTTCCGGGACAAGGTCCTGCAAACTGTTTTTT,.,.,TRBJ1-4,TRBV4-1
CASSIATSGRVFF,TGTGCCAGTAGTATAGCGACTAGCGGGAGGGTGTTCTTC,.,TRBD2,TRBJ2-1,TRBV19
CASSVDRGKRWETQYF,TGTGCCAGCAGCGTGGACAGGGGGAAAAGGTGGGAGACCCAGTACTTC,.,TRBD1,TRBJ2-5,TRBV7-9
CASSETGKPSNYGYTF,TGTGCCAGCAGCGAGACAGGGAAACCCTCTAACTATGGCTACACCTTC,few,TRBD1,TRBJ1-2,TRBV6-6
CASSPPPSGGADTQYF,TGTGCCAGCTCACCACCTCCCAGCGGGGGGGCGGATACGCAGTATTTT,.,TRBD2,TRBJ2-3,TRBV18
CAISPGGQRGNTDTQYF,TGTGCCATCAGTCCGGGGGGGCAGCGGGGGAACACAGATACGCAGTATTTT,.,TRBD2,TRBJ2-3,TRBV10-3
CASSLERAGAGNTIYF,TGTGCCAGCAGCTTAGAAAGGGCAGGGGCCGGAAACACCATATATTTT,.,.,TRBJ1-3,TRBV7-9
CASSRERGHAYEQYF,TGTGCCAGCAGTAGGGAGCGGGGACACGCCTACGAGCAGTACTTC,.,.,TRBJ2-7,TRBV2
CASSLRRGDEQYF,TGTGCCAGCAGCTTACGGCGGGGTGACGAGCAGTACTTC,.,.,TRBJ2-7,TRBV7-6
CASSIVGPPQGLSYEQYF,TGTGCCAGTAGTATCGTGGGTCCTCCACAGGGACTATCCTACGAGCAGTACTTC,.,.,TRBJ2-7,TRBV19
CASSEGGNRGPNYEQYF,TGCGCCAGCAGTGAGGGAGGCAACAGGGGGCCAAACTACGAGCAGTACTTC,.,TRBD1,TRBJ2-7,TRBV10-2
CASSLGGQIPNF,TGTGCCAGCAGCTTGGGCGGACAGATCCCCAATTTT,.,.,TRBJ1-1,TRBV11-2
CASSSRSKPSNVVTEAFF,TGTGCCAGCAGCTCCCGATCTAAGCCCTCGAATGTAGTGACTGAAGCTTTCTTT,.,.,TRBJ1-1,TRBV7-8
CASSPTGGGPYEQYF,TGTGCCAGCAGCCCTACCGGTGGGGGCCCCTACGAGCAGTACTTC,.,.,TRBJ2-7,TRBV9
CASSLEGQLSSYEQYF,TGTGCCAGCAGCTTAGAAGGACAGCTGAGCTCCTACGAGCAGTACTTC,.,.,TRBJ2-7,TRBV11-2
CASSFAEGASTDTQYF,TGCGCCAGCAGCTTCGCGGAGGGGGCTAGCACAGATACGCAGTATTTT,.,.,TRBJ2-3,TRBV5-1
CASSLVPIAGLPDTQYF,TGTGCCAGCAGCTTAGTTCCCATAGCGGGGCTCCCCGATACGCAGTATTTT,.,TRBD2,TRBJ2-3,TRBV7-9
CAISGILAGVYNEQFF,TGTGCCATCAGTGGTATTCTAGCGGGGGTTTACAATGAGCAGTTCTTC,.,TRBD2,TRBJ2-1,TRBV10-3